The entry that follows covers one T cell receptor beta chain sequence. Other DNA sequences in this specimen translate into the identical CDR3. Healthy HIV-negative adults without recent acute infections or vaccinations served as donors. V was pared by 2 bases and J by 0 bases, with 4 bases between. CDR1 SEHNR and CDR2 FQNEAQ come from the germline V gene (reference sequence). CDR3 size: 13 residues. This sample was taken from a study of shared clonotypes between healthy human individuals. Assay used: immunoSEQ multiplex PCR; TCRdb lists only in-frame clones, some missing. The sample has around 1.4 million clones; about 98.5% are singletons.

The source is a man aged 25 to 45 in good health. The sample comprised naive CD4+ T cells sorted from blood. Subset denoted: CD45RA+ positively selected. The gene calls are TRBV7-9 and TRBJ1-2; D not resolved. The CDR3 protein is CASSLQANYGYTF. CDR3 in DNA: TGTGCCAGCAGCTTACAAGCTAACTATGGCTACACCTTC. The full variable domain, in which reference TRBV7-9 and TRBJ1-2 provide the parts outside the CDR3, is DTGVSQNPRHKITKRGQNVTFRCDPISEHNRLYWYRQTLGQGPEFLTYFQNEAQLEKSRLLSDRFSAERPKGSFSTLEIQRTEQGDSAMYLCASSLQANYGYTFGSGTRLTVV.